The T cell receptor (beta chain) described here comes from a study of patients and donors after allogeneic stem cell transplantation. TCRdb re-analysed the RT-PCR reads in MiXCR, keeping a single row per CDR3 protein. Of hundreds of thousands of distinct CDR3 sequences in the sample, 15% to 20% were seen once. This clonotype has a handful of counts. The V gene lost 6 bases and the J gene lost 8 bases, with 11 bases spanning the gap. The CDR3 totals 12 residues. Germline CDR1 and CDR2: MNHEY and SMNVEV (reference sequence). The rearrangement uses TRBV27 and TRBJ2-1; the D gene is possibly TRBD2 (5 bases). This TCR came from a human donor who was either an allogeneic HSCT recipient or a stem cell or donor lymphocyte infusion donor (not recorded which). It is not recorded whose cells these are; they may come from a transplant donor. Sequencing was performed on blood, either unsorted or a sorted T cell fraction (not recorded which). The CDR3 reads CASSRTWDEQFF. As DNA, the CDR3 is TGTGCCAGCAGCCGGACTTGGGATGAGCAGTTCTTC.